Detailed here is one TCR beta chain. The CDR3 totals 16 residues. The authors' processing: The assay estimated nucleated cells by amplifying reference gene primers. Data came from immunoSEQ multiplex PCR; TCRdb stores just in-frame clones and leaves some out. V, J and clone size reflect that table, while D and trimming were determined from the DNA. The table has about 260,000 clones, over 80% seen once; the top ten hold about 3.4%. This specimen belongs to a study of blood T cell repertoires in COVID-19. This TCR was recovered from a woman aged 40 to 50 who had been exposed to COVID-19. The rearrangement links TRBV12-2 to TRBJ2-5; no DNA check was done on the table's D call, TRBD2. TRBV12-2 has pseudogene status. Sample: PBMCs or T cells enriched from blood (not recorded which). This CDR3 is CASRLRSGGSGETQYF. The CDR3 bases are TGTGCAAGTCGCTTAAGGTCGGGTGGGTCCGGAGAGACCCAGTACTTC.